This T cell receptor beta chain was captured in a study of tumor-infiltrating lymphocytes in primary liver carcinoma. Study at large: The tumors, T1-T3 N0M0 lesions, were roughly 4 to 10 cm across. Sample counts of productive TCRbeta reads spanned roughly 3.65 to 7.13 million; these counts were similar across tissue types. Study-wide results and limits: Significantly greater top-250-clone fractions characterized tumors relative to blood (p = 0.039).

Notes on this clonotype: Its antigen is still unknown. Relative to the germline gene, one junction end is altered; a read error may explain this.

From around 530 ng of total RNA, TCR beta-specific cDNA was reverse-transcribed using a constant-region primer. TCR beta libraries came from three nested multiplex PCR rounds using slightly modified ARM-PCR. The first two PCR rounds, approximately 10 cycles each, used TRBV1-TRBV30 forward primers and a C-beta reverse primer. TCRdb re-analysed the multiplex PCR reads in MiXCR, keeping a single row per CDR3 protein. The data hold 300,000 to 400,000 distinct CDR3 sequences, with less than 75% observed a single time. This CDR3 spans 15 amino acids. Germline CDR1 is SGHAT and CDR2 is FQNNGV. For blood RNA, unsorted whole blood served as the source, and germline DNA was extracted too. The study enrolled treatment-naive patients with chronic HBV infection.

The source of this sequence is a man aged 40-49 years with primary liver carcinoma and hepatitis B virus infection. Sequencing was performed on peripheral blood. This rearrangement joins TRBV11-2 to TRBJ2-3; TRBD2 aligns across 10 bases. In nucleotides, the CDR3 is TGTGTCAGCAGCTTGCTAGCGGGAGCGACAGATACGCAGTATTTT. Residues: CVSSLLAGATDTQYF.